This TCR beta chain emerged from a study of identical twins. TCRdb ran MiXCR on the 5' RACE reads and lists one entry per CDR3 protein. The sample lists under 250,000 distinct CDR3 sequences; around a tenth were seen once. Study results and caveats: Fewer insertions marked abundant cord blood beta clonotypes; young adult naive trended weakly, memory not at all. Out-of-frame alpha sequences shared between twins exhibited an excess of low generation probability. Models underpredicted monozygotic twin sharing of out-of-frame TCR alpha. Conclusions relied on cross-sectional statistical analysis, not following the same donors.

Notes on this clonotype: Its target is unknown.

The sequence derives from a woman aged 18-29 years in good health. Sequenced: memory (CD45RO+) T cells sorted from blood.

The CDR3 nucleotides read TGTGCCAGCAGCTTTTTTACGGGAGTAGGATACAATGAGCAGTTCTTC. This encodes CASSFFTGVGYNEQFF. The J gene is TRBJ2-1, the V gene TRBV7-6; D might be TRBD2 (6 bases). Trimming removed 3 bases from V and 4 bases from J, with 16 bases in between. The germline V gene encodes CDR1 SGHVS and CDR2 FNYEAQ. The CDR3 runs to 16 residues.